Shown below are 14 T cell receptor beta chains from a single sample sequenced in a study of CD8+CD57+ T cells in acquired aplastic anemia. The use of genomic DNA as template underpinned the TCR beta VDJ and CDR3 profiling. TCRdb used MiXCR to reprocess the reads, holding one entry per CDR3 protein. This sample carries hundreds of thousands of distinct CDR3 sequences, around 45% of them seen once, and the ten largest clones take less than 9%. Patients chosen for sequencing had shown CD8+CD57+ cell expansion by flow cytometry. The sequencing sample was made of sorted CD4+, CD8+, or CD8+CD57+ T cells (not recorded which) from PBMCs. The receptors shown here come from a human donor with aplastic anemia.

The J gene is TRBJ1-4, the V gene TRBV29-1; D gene uncertain. V was cut by 7 bases and J by 6 bases, with 18 bases left in between. The CDR3 has 14 residues. CDR1 SQVTM and CDR2 ANQGSEA come from the germline V gene. The chain's CDR3 is CSARSRTRDEKLFF. CDR3 DNA: TGCAGCGCAAGAAGCCGTACAAGGGATGAAAAACTGTTTTTT.

On this clonotype: One end of the junction varies from germline; a read error may be responsible. This rearrangement joins TRBV7-7 to TRBJ2-2; D not certain. The germline V gene encodes CDR1 SSHAT and CDR2 FNYEAQ (reference sequence). CDR3 length equals 11 residues. The chain's CDR3 is CASRWTGELFF. The CDR3 DNA is TGTGCTAGCAGGTGGACCGGGGAGCTGTTTTTT.

The sample holds many counts of this clonotype. The genes are TRBV5-8 and TRBJ1-3; D is unclear. The CDR3 length is 14 residues. Germline CDR1 and CDR2: SGHTS and YDEGEE. Trimming shortened V by 2 bases and J by 0 bases, and 6 bases separated the two germline ends. CDR3 sequence: CASSLRDSGNTIYF. As DNA, the CDR3 is TGTGCCAGCAGCTTAAGAGACTCTGGAAACACCATATATTTT.

This clonotype occurred a few times. Just one base apart from a much larger clone, this may be a read error. The J gene is TRBJ1-1, the V gene TRBV9; no firm D call. Germline lookup yields CDR1 SGDLS and CDR2 YYNGEE. The CDR3 covers 13 residues. The CDR3 DNA follows: TGTACCAGCAGCGCGAATGTTGGGCCTGAAGCTTTCTTT. As protein: CTSSANVGPEAFF.

This chain connects TRBV20-1 to TRBJ1-4; D is undetermined. CDR3 size: 11 residues. Germline V CDR1 and CDR2: DFQATT, SNEGSKA (reference sequence). V lost 5 bases to trimming and J lost 8 bases, with 9 bases between them. The CDR3 nucleotides read TGCAGTGCTGACCCGACAGAAAAACTGTTTTTT. Its protein is CSADPTEKLFF.

This clonotype was detected only a few times. This rearrangement joins TRBV10-3 to TRBJ1-1; D call uncertain. The V gene's germline CDR1 is ENHRY and CDR2 SYGVKD. This CDR3 contains 12 residues. V lost 6 bases, J lost 0 bases, and 5 bases lay in between. CDR3 amino acids: CAIRSLNTEAFF. The CDR3 coding sequence is TGTGCCATCAGGTCGCTGAACACTGAAGCTTTCTTT.

Note on this clonotype: This clone may be a read error of a much larger clone one base away. The gene calls are TRBV11-2 and TRBJ2-3, with a possible D match to TRBD2 (6 bases). The germline V and J ends were trimmed by 8 bases and 4 bases, with 16 bases remaining between them. CDR1 and CDR2 (germline): SGHAT, FQNNGV. The CDR3 consists of 14 residues. The CDR3: CASHGISSADTQYF. The DNA for the CDR3 is TGTGCCAGCCACGGGATCTCTAGCGCAGATACGCAGTATTTT. Combining the CDR3 with reference TRBV11-2 and TRBJ2-3 gives the whole variable domain EAGVAQSPRYKIIEKRQSVAFWCNPISGHATLYWYQQILGQGPKLLIQFQNNGVVDDSQLPKDRFSAERLKGVDSTLKIQPAKLEDSAVYLCASHGISSADTQYFGPGTRLTVL.

This chain links TRBV29-1 with TRBJ1-3; TRBD1 might be the D (5 bases). This CDR3 contains 10 residues. The V gene lost 6 bases and the J gene lost 7 bases, with 7 bases spanning the gap. Germline CDR1 reads SQVTM; CDR2 reads ANQGSEA. CDR3 in DNA: TGCAGCGTGGGGGGGAACACCATATATTTT. Its protein is CSVGGNTIYF.

This clonotype was detected many times. This CDR3 is CASSYSRDSSNQPQHF. CDR3 DNA: TGTGCCAGCAGTTACAGCCGGGACAGTAGCAATCAGCCCCAGCATTTT. The chain combines TRBV6-2 or TRBV6-3 with TRBJ1-5; 7 nucleotides align to TRBD1. Looked up from germline, CDR1 is MNHEY and CDR2 is SVGEGT. V lost 2 bases, J lost 0 bases, and 4 bases stayed unmatched. CDR3 length: 16 residues.

This clonotype was recorded at least ten times. This chain links TRBV9 with TRBJ1-2; the match to TRBD1 covers 8 bases. Trimming took 5 bases from V and 6 from J; bases not matched to a gene: 3. The CDR3 consists of 12 residues. Per the germline V gene, CDR1 is SGDLS and CDR2 is YYNGEE. CDR3 bases: TGTGCCAGCAGGGACAGGGTGGATGGCTACACCTTC. Protein sequence: CASRDRVDGYTF.

J is TRBJ2-1 and V is TRBV2; 10 nucleotides match TRBD1. This CDR3 is built from 16 residues. Per the germline V gene, CDR1 is SNHLY and CDR2 is FYNNEI. Trimming removed 4 bases from V and 3 bases from J; junction bases left unmatched: 6. The DNA of the CDR3 is TGTGCCAGCAGTGTCGGGACAGGGGTTCGCTACAATGAGCAGTTCTTC. It translates to CASSVGTGVRYNEQFF.

This clonotype has at least ten counts. This sequence joins TRBV4-3 and TRBJ2-7; D is possibly TRBD2 (5 bases). This CDR3 has 12 residues. Germline loops: CDR1 LGHNA, CDR2 YSLEER. The V and J ends lost 1 base and 5 bases respectively, with 6 bases between them. The CDR3 reads CASSQGGDEQYF. The CDR3 DNA is TGCGCCAGCAGCCAAGGGGGAGACGAGCAGTACTTC.

This chain links TRBV9 with TRBJ2-7, with 11 bases lining up with TRBD2. The CDR3 extends over 15 amino acids. The V segment lost 5 bases and the J segment 5 bases; nucleotides outside the gene matches: 9. Germline V gene lookup returns CDR1 SGDLS and CDR2 YYNGEE. In DNA form, the CDR3 reads TGTGCCAGCAGTTTGGAACTAGCGGGAGCAAACGAGCAGTACTTC. Protein: CASSLELAGANEQYF. Full variable domain (outside the CDR3, taken from reference TRBV9 and TRBJ2-7): DSGVTQTPKHLITATGQRVTLRCSPRSGDLSVYWYQQSLDQGLQFLIQYYNGEERAKGNILERFSAQQFPDLHSELNLSSLELGDSALYFCASSLELAGANEQYFGPGTRLTVT.

This clonotype showed up just once. The V call is TRBV15, the J call TRBJ2-2, with D unclear. Germline V gene data show CDR1 as LNHNV and CDR2 as YYDKDF (reference sequence). The V end lost 4 bases, the J end lost 1 base, and 10 bases lay between the germline ends. The CDR3 extends over 15 amino acids. The CDR3 loop is CATSKVSVNTGELFF. Written as DNA, the CDR3 is TGTGCCACCAGCAAGGTCAGCGTGAACACCGGGGAGCTGTTTTTT.